The TCR beta chain described here comes from a study of human T cells and chemical hapten exposure. Overall study: On the upper back, patch tests were applied with 0.01% DPC and read at 6 days. Mostly female, the patients presented with alopecia areata, totalis or universalis. Study-level results: The formation of large CDR3 similarity clusters by expanded TCRs significantly exceeded that of controls.

From the RACE reads, TCRdb called clonotypes with MiXCR, one entry per CDR3 protein. The data show 35,000 to 45,000 distinct CDR3 sequences, around 9.3% seen once. The length of the CDR3 is 13 residues. V was cut by 2 bases and J by 8 bases, with 10 bases left in between. Germline CDR1 and CDR2: SGHVS and FQNEAQ. The time point was: patch test 2, 6 weeks after DPC sensitization. Treatment described: therapeutic diphenylcyclopropenone sensitization with weekly scalp DPC. The sample holds many counts of this clonotype. Its antigen remains unidentified. The sequencing used whole blood, collected in connection with sensitization to the hapten diphenylcyclopropenone (DPC). This TCR was sampled from a woman in her thirties or forties with alopecia areata. Some clones in this sample may be carry-over from other donors' samples. This chain links TRBV7-8 with TRBJ2-1, with D unresolved. CDR3: CASSLLWQDEQFF. The DNA for the CDR3 is TGTGCCAGCAGCTTACTCTGGCAGGATGAGCAGTTCTTC.